These 11 T cell receptor beta chains share one sample of origin, sequenced in a study of OX40 agonist ivuxolimab in advanced cancers. TCRdb's copy holds only in-frame clones and misses some; the assay was immunoSEQ multiplex PCR. The repertoire includes tens of thousands of clones, 85% of them detected once, and about 0.76% sits in the top ten. The sequenced sample was CD4+ or CD8+ T cells sorted from blood, obtained in a trial of the OX40 agonist ivuxolimab. The source of these receptors is an adult with an advanced solid tumor such as melanoma, head and neck, liver or kidney cancer.

This rearrangement joins TRBV20-1 to TRBJ1-5; D gene unclear. Germline V gives CDR1 DFQATT, CDR2 SNEGSKA (reference sequence). Trimming left V 2 bases short and J 10 bases short, with 6 bases between. This CDR3 region has 10 residues. Written as DNA, the CDR3 is TGCAGTGCTAGACACCCCCCCCAGCATTTT. Translated: CSARHPPQHF.

The V gene is TRBV18, the J gene TRBJ1-4; D unclear. Germline CDR1 is KGHSH and CDR2 is LQKENI. The CDR3 extends over 15 amino acids. V lost 5 bases and J lost 7, with 17 bases in between. The CDR3 DNA is TGTGCCAGCTCATCCGCGGGAAGGGTGGGTGAAAAACTGTTTTTT. It codes for CASSSAGRVGEKLFF.

V gene TRBV27 combines with J gene TRBJ2-5; D might be TRBD1 or TRBD2, each matching 6 bases. Judging by the DNA end, TRBJ2-7 fits better; the J call may be wrong. The CDR3 has 15 residues. Germline V gives CDR1 MNHEY, CDR2 SMNVEV (reference sequence). CDR3: CASSLNFGGGYEQYF. CDR3 coding DNA: TGTGCCAGCAGTTTAAATTTCGGGGGCGGGTACGAGCAGTACTTC.

J is TRBJ1-1 and V is TRBV20-1; the D gene is possibly TRBD1 (5 bases). The germline V and J ends were trimmed by 4 bases and 4 bases, with 7 bases remaining between them. Germline CDR1 DFQATT, CDR2 SNEGSKA (reference sequence). This CDR3 is built from 11 residues. The CDR3 is CSAKGVTEAFF. CDR3 DNA sequence: TGCAGTGCTAAAGGGGTCACTGAAGCTTTCTTT.

The chain employs TRBV5-6 and TRBJ1-5; D unresolved. Between the trimmed V and J ends, which lost 0 bases and 1 base, there was a span of 5 bases. The germline V gene encodes CDR1 SGHDT and CDR2 YYEEEE. This CDR3 spans 14 amino acids. Here the CDR3 reads CASSLGVSNQPQHF. CDR3 in DNA: TGTGCCAGCAGCTTGGGGGTAAGCAATCAGCCCCAGCATTTT.

This rearrangement joins TRBV7-8 to TRBJ1-5; 9 bases are a match to TRBD1. The V gene's germline CDR1 is SGHVS and CDR2 FQNEAQ. The CDR3 spans 15 residues. Losses at the gene ends were 5 bases for V and 6 bases for J; bases not matched to a gene: 8. CDR3: CASSPGQTGGQPQHF. DNA for the CDR3: TGTGCCAGCAGCCCCGGCCAGACAGGGGGTCAGCCCCAGCATTTT.

This sequence joins TRBV5-5 and TRBJ2-3; D ambiguous. Germline V lookup: CDR1 SGHKS, CDR2 YYEKEE (reference sequence). This CDR3 region has 13 residues. Trimming pared 2 bases from V and 6 bases from J, leaving 10 bases between. This CDR3 is CASSLYLVDTQYF. DNA of the CDR3: TGTGCCAGCAGCTTATATTTGGTGGATACGCAGTATTTT.

The chain links TRBV7-2 to TRBJ1-5; 7 bases match TRBD1. Germline CDR1 SGHTA, CDR2 FQGNSA. There are 15 residues in the CDR3. J was trimmed by 3 bases and V by 5 bases; bases with no gene match: 7. The CDR3 loop reads CASSDGDRPNQPQHF. CDR3 in DNA: TGTGCCAGCAGCGACGGGGACAGACCCAATCAGCCCCAGCATTTT.

This rearrangement joins TRBV5-1 to TRBJ2-2; 10 nucleotides match TRBD2. The CDR3 sequence is 18 residues long. Unmatched junction bases numbered 9, after V lost 3 bases and J lost 1 base. In germline, CDR1 is SGHRS, CDR2 YFSETQ. CDR3 region: CASSSGILAGVNTGELFF. The CDR3, as DNA: TGCGCCAGCAGCTCGGGGATCCTAGCGGGAGTGAACACCGGGGAGCTGTTTTTT.

This clone has more than one count but fewer than ten. J is TRBJ2-7 and V is TRBV27, with 11 positions matching TRBD1. Germline V gene data show CDR1 as MNHEY and CDR2 as SMNVEV (reference sequence). The CDR3 extends over 14 amino acids. V lost 5 bases to trimming and J lost 5 bases; unmatched junction nucleotides: 5. CDR3 region: CASSPRDRGNEQYF. In DNA, the CDR3 is TGTGCCAGCAGTCCGCGGGACAGGGGGAACGAGCAGTACTTC.

V and J are TRBV6-6 and TRBJ2-7; D gene unclear. CDR1 is MNHNY, CDR2 SVGAGI, per germline (reference sequence). This CDR3 has 12 amino acids. The V end lost 5 bases, the J end lost 6 bases, and 11 bases lay between the germline ends. CDR3 nucleotide sequence: TGTGCCAGCAGTAAGACCCGTCTCGAGCAGTACTTC. Translated: CASSKTRLEQYF.